Listed here are 6 T cell receptor beta chains from one sample, sequenced in a study of blood T cell repertoires in COVID-19. Some clones are missing from TCRdb's copy, which holds only in-frame ones; the method was immunoSEQ multiplex PCR. The sample holds some 220,000 clones, 84% seen once. The sample consisted of peripheral blood. The source of these receptors is an elderly woman with active or convalescent COVID-19.

The chain recombines TRBV2 with TRBJ2-5, with 11 bases matching TRBD2. The germline CDR1 and CDR2 sequences are SNHLY and FYNNEI. The CDR3 is 13 residues long. With 4 bases clipped from V and 5 bases from J, the junction kept 0 bases outside the gene matches. CDR3 amino acids: CASSGTSGETQYF. Here the CDR3 DNA reads TGTGCCAGCAGTGGGACTAGCGGGGAGACCCAGTACTTC.

This clone has just one count. The chain uses TRBV19 and TRBJ2-7; 9 bases are shared with TRBD2. J lost 4 bases, V lost 0 bases, and 4 bases had no gene match. The CDR3 runs to 15 residues. Germline CDR1 reads LNHDA; CDR2 reads SQIVND (reference sequence). This CDR3 is CASSIDAGGLYEQYF. CDR3 coding DNA: TGTGCCAGTAGTATAGACGCGGGAGGGCTGTACGAGCAGTACTTC.

Concerning this clone itself: A junction boundary mismatches the germline segment, possibly from a read error. The V and J genes are TRBV7-3 and TRBJ2-1, with 8 bases lining up with TRBD1. The CDR3 loop spans 17 amino acids. Germline V lookup: CDR1 SGHTA, CDR2 FQGTGA. CDR3 bases: TGTGCCAGCAGCCTAACTAGGGGGCAGGGGGCTGCGAATGAGCAGTTCTTC. Its protein product is CASSLTRGQGAANEQFF.

The chain couples TRBV24-1 to TRBJ2-1, with 7 bases identical to TRBD1. This CDR3 has 15 amino acids. CDR1 and CDR2 from the germline V gene are KGHDR and SFDVKD. V gave up 5 bases and J gave up 6 bases; unmatched junction bases: 9. CDR3 nucleotide sequence: TGTGCCACCAGTGCCACAGGACAGGCCCTCAATGAGCAGTTCTTC. It specifies CATSATGQALNEQFF.

The V and J genes are TRBV30 and TRBJ1-5; 7 bases match TRBD1. V lost 2 bases, J lost 7 bases, and 8 bases stayed unmatched. The CDR3 is 14 residues long. CDR1 is GTSNPN, CDR2 SVGIG, per germline (reference sequence). The CDR3 region is CAWSQTGSGQPQHF. In nucleotides, the CDR3 is TGTGCCTGGAGTCAGACAGGGAGCGGACAGCCCCAGCATTTT. Variable domain in full (rest from reference TRBV30 and TRBJ1-5): SQTIHQWPATLVQPVGSPLSLECTVEGTSNPNLYWYRQAAGRGLQLLFYSVGIGQISSEVPQNLSASRPQDRQFILSSKKLLLSDSGFYLCAWSQTGSGQPQHFGDGTRLSIL.

Comments on this clone: The junction and the germline gene differ at one end; a read error may be behind it. The CDR3 spells CASSARDTRTDTQYF. CDR3 coding DNA: TGTGCTAGCAGCGCGAGGGACACGCGCACAGATACGCAGTATTTT. The rearrangement uses TRBV7-7 and TRBJ2-3; a possible D gene is TRBD1 (6 bases). There are 15 residues in the CDR3. Per germline, CDR1 SSHAT and CDR2 FNYEAQ (reference sequence).